This T cell receptor (beta chain) is from a study of CD4 T cells in relation to SARS-CoV-2 and coronaviruses. Study-wide context: Negative control cultures got HIV-1 Nef peptides or no peptide. Crossreactive spike epitopes shared across donors were mapped to their HLA restriction. Overall study findings and caveats: SARS-CoV-2-driven expansion was significantly weaker in crossreactive than monoreactive clones.

The unexposed donors gave CD4+ T cells in 2011-2018, prior to COVID-19. The cells were cultured for under twelve days before CD4+ T cells were isolated. As cell numbers allowed, unexposed-donor CD4+ T cells faced SARS-CoV-2 S/N and four cold-coronavirus spikes. Turning to this clone: Its specificity is unknown.

Trimming pared 4 bases from V and 7 bases from J, leaving 11 bases between. CDR1 and CDR2 (germline): SGDLS, YYNGEE. This CDR3 comprises 12 residues. This table comes from immunoSEQ multiplex PCR, and its TCRdb copy is limited to in-frame clones, with some not included. The data show 20,000 to 30,000 clones, just under 75% seen once. This TCR derives from a human donor in good health. The chain carries TRBV9 and TRBJ1-1, with D tentatively TRBD1 (5 bases). Sequenced input: CD4+ T cells from PBMCs, cultured in vitro. Written as DNA, the CDR3 is TGTGCCAGCAGCTCCGGGACGGGTGAAGCTTTCTTT. Translating gives CASSSGTGEAFF.